The next 3 T cell receptor beta chains were all read from a single sample in a study of vaccination and CD4 T cells after COVID-19. Sample treatment: roughly ten-day PBMC culture with coronavirus spike peptide pools or control peptides (ViraFEST assay). An Oncomine TCR Beta short-read assay was used to sequence the DNA from cultured CD4+ T cells. From the PCR reads, TCRdb called clonotypes with MiXCR, one entry per CDR3 protein. The table has about 15,000 distinct CDR3 sequences, about 73% seen once; the top ten hold roughly a tenth. The antigens for these receptors are not known. The sample was CD4+ T cells from blood, cultured in vitro. The origin of the receptors is a human donor who had recovered from COVID-19.

This clonotype was seen more than once but under ten times. The V and J genes are TRBV7-2 and TRBJ2-2; the D call may be TRBD1 or TRBD2 (6 bases each). Trimming shortened V by 3 bases and J by 3 bases, and 11 bases separated the two germline ends. CDR1 SGHTA and CDR2 FQGNSA come from the germline V gene. This CDR3 contains 15 residues. DNA of the CDR3: TGTGCCAGCAGCTTGTTAGGGGGGTACACCGGGGAGCTGTTTTTT. Translation: CASSLLGGYTGELFF. The whole variable domain, remainder taken from reference TRBV7-2 and TRBJ2-2, is GAGVSQSPSNKVTEKGKDVELRCDPISGHTALYWYRQSLGQGLEFLIYFQGNSAPDKSGLPSDRFSAERTGGSVSTLTIQRTQQEDSAVYLCASSLLGGYTGELFFGEGSRLTVL.

The chain links TRBV5-1 to TRBJ1-5, with D possibly being TRBD1 (5 bases). The CDR3 consists of 15 residues. Trimming stripped 3 bases from V and 3 bases from J, with 13 bases between. In germline, CDR1 is SGHRS, CDR2 YFSETQ. The CDR3 here is CASSSDSSNNQPQHF. CDR3 bases: TGCGCCAGCAGCTCTGACAGCAGTAACAATCAGCCCCAGCATTTT.

This chain links TRBV7-2 with TRBJ2-3; D is perhaps TRBD1 (6 bases). The DNA end is more similar to TRBJ1-5, so the J call may be wrong. CDR3 length equals 15 residues. The germline V gene has CDR1 SGHTA and CDR2 FQGNSA. In DNA form, the CDR3 reads TGTGCCAGCAGCTTAGGGGCGGGGGGACAAAATACGCAGCATTTT. Translated, it gives CASSLGAGGQNTQHF.